A selection of T cell receptor beta chains follows, all from one sample in a study of Ad26.COV2.S vaccination and SARS-CoV-2 variants. Sequencing was performed with immunoSEQ multiplex PCR; in TCRdb, only in-frame clones are kept and a portion is missing. Seen here are around 400,000 clones, 83% observed once, and the top ten hold around 7.3%. The sequenced sample was peripheral blood, obtained in a trial of Ad26.COV2.S vaccine versus placebo. The receptors were sampled from a person aged 18-65 years who received the Ad26.COV2.S COVID-19 vaccine or a placebo. Each CDR3 is given with its conserved first and last residue. The D gene is left open where the match is weak. Not all rows give a size; the values are once, few, many and, for expanded clones, a class.

CASSQGGGRETQYF TGCGCCAGCAGCCAAGGCGGAGGGCGGGAGACCCAGTACTTC TRBJ2-5 - TRBV4-1 -
CASSEREDTEAFF TGTGCCAGCAGTGAAAGGGAGGACACTGAAGCTTTCTTT TRBJ1-1 - TRBV6-1 -
CASSVRGEPYNEQFF TGTGCCAGCAGCGTACGGGGGGAGCCCTACAATGAGCAGTTCTTC TRBJ2-1 TRBD2 TRBV9 -
CASSPVLAGGRSGELFF TGTGCCAGCAGCCCAGTTTTAGCGGGAGGTAGGTCCGGGGAGCTGTTTTTT TRBJ2-2 TRBD2 TRBV7-3 -
CASSPHSGDQETQYF TGTGCCAGCAGCCCCCATTCAGGGGACCAAGAGACCCAGTACTTC TRBJ2-5 - TRBV9 -
CASSLGTGQPQHF TGCGCCAGCAGCTTGGGTACAGGTCAGCCCCAGCATTTT TRBJ1-5 - TRBV5-1 -
CASSPLINQPQHF TGTGCCAGCAGCCCTTTAATCAATCAGCCCCAGCATTTT TRBJ1-5 - TRBV2 -
CASSLAAAYEQYF TGTGCCAGCTCCCTAGCGGCCGCGTACGAGCAGTACTTC TRBJ2-7 TRBD2 TRBV19 -
CASTSPPGLPYGYTF TGTGCCAGCACCTCACCCCCGGGACTACCCTATGGCTACACCTTC TRBJ1-2 - TRBV11-2 -
CASSPGTGFGNQPQHF TGTGCCAGCAGTCCCGGGACAGGGTTTGGCAATCAGCCCCAGCATTTT TRBJ1-5 TRBD1 TRBV6-6 -
CAESAGGDYNEQFF TGTGCCGAAAGCGCGGGAGGAGATTACAATGAGCAGTTCTTC TRBJ2-1 TRBD2 TRBV10-3 -
CASSEGRDWYGYTF TGTGCCAGCAGTGAAGGCCGGGACTGGTATGGCTACACCTTC TRBJ1-2 - TRBV6-1 -
CAISEPGLAVTDTQYF TGTGCCATCAGTGAACCCGGACTAGCGGTTACAGATACGCAGTATTTT TRBJ2-3 TRBD2 TRBV10-3 -
CASSQVVRTSGTQYEQYF TGCGCCAGCAGCCAAGTGGTGCGGACTAGCGGGACCCAATACGAGCAGTACTTC TRBJ2-7 TRBD2 TRBV4-1 -
CASSNPGLAGTNTGELFF TGTGCCAGCAGTAACCCGGGACTAGCGGGGACGAACACCGGGGAGCTGTTTTTT TRBJ2-2 TRBD2 TRBV27 -
CASRLSSGGAHTQYF TGTGCCAGCAGACTGTCTAGCGGGGGGGCGCATACGCAGTATTTT TRBJ2-3 TRBD2 TRBV3-1/TRBV3-2 once
CASSWTGGAYEQYF TGTGCCAGTAGCTGGACAGGGGGCGCGTACGAGCAGTACTTC TRBJ2-7 TRBD1 TRBV19 -